These 3 T cell receptor beta chains came from one sample sequenced in a study of cytomegalovirus exposure and HLA in healthy donors. The study ran its PCR with 60 Vbeta and 13 Jbeta primers. The protocol was immunoSEQ multiplex PCR, while the TCRdb copy is restricted to in-frame clones and leaves out a portion. In the table there are 150,000 to 200,000 clones, about 79% of which are singletons. The sample consisted of PBMCs. Source of these receptors: a girl aged 2 to 10 in good health and CMV-seropositive.

The chain carries TRBV18 and TRBJ2-3, with a possible D match to TRBD1 (6 bases). Trimming took 6 bases from V and 0 from J, leaving 13 bases between them. The CDR3 has 15 amino acids. CDR1 is KGHSH and CDR2 is LQKENI in the germline V gene. The CDR3 nucleotides are TGTGCCAGCTCGGGACAAGAAATTAGCACAGATACGCAGTATTTT. It yields the protein CASSGQEISTDTQYF.

This chain connects TRBV15 to TRBJ2-1, with TRBD2 identical over 9 bases. CDR1 is LNHNV and CDR2 is YYDKDF in the germline V gene (reference sequence). The CDR3 is 19 residues long. V trimming: 5 bases; J trimming: 4 bases; junction bases outside the gene matches: 18. In nucleotides, the CDR3 is TGTGCCACCAGCCGACCCACCGGCAGTTCGGCGGGGGGGTACAATGAGCAGTTCTTC. Translated: CATSRPTGSSAGGYNEQFF.

The chain is built from TRBV7-2 and TRBJ2-1; unclear D gene. Trimming removed 2 bases at V and 4 bases at J, with 3 bases between. Germline V gives CDR1 SGHTA, CDR2 FQGNSA. CDR3 length: 12 amino acids. CDR3: CASSLQYNEQFF. The DNA for the CDR3 is TGTGCCAGCAGCTTACAGTACAATGAGCAGTTCTTC.